This T cell receptor beta chain was captured by sequencing in a study of CD8+ T cells in alopecia areata. Overall study findings and caveats: Scalp samples also contribute reads from the resident alphabeta T cells found in normal skin.

In the case of this clone: Its matching antigen is unknown.

CDR1 is SGDLS and CDR2 is YYNGEE in the germline V gene. With 3 bases removed from V and 1 base from J, the gap between germline ends came to 16 bases. The CDR3 spans 16 residues. Extracted RNA was reverse transcribed, and the resulting cDNA served as sequencing template. Using immunoSEQ multiplex PCR, the repertoire was profiled, and TCRdb retains in-frame clones only, with some absent. This sample has roughly 150,000 clones, with around half found just once. This clonotype was sampled from a human donor with alopecia areata. The chain combines TRBV9 with TRBJ1-1; D possibly corresponds to TRBD1 (5 bases). The sample was CD8+ T cells sorted from blood, taken at week 0. The chain's CDR3 is CASSGHSDTWNTEAFF. CDR3 bases: TGTGCCAGCAGCGGACACTCGGACACCTGGAACACTGAAGCTTTCTTT.